Given below is one TCR beta chain in context. One end of the junction fails to match germline, which may point to a read error. TCRdb used MiXCR to reprocess the PCR reads, holding one entry per CDR3 protein. The data contain roughly 18,000 distinct CDR3 sequences, around 56% of them seen just once; the ten biggest clones take up 55%. This CDR3 is built from 16 residues. Germline loops: CDR1 MNHEY, CDR2 SMNVEV (reference sequence). Samples came from patients with localized non-small cell lung adenocarcinoma. This sample was taken from a study of CD4 and CD8 cells across lung adenocarcinoma regions. The origin of this receptor is a female donor with lung adenocarcinoma. The CD4 and CD8 labels of this study may be unreliable. The V and J genes are TRBV27 and TRBJ2-3, with D maybe TRBD2 (6 bases). Source material: CD8+ T cells from the center of a lung tumor. CDR3 amino acids: CASSSAGLRATDIQYF. The CDR3 DNA follows: TGTGCCAGCAGTTCCGCGGGGCTGCGAGCCACAGATATTCAGTATTTC.